This T cell receptor (beta chain) comes out of a study of blood T cell repertoires in COVID-19. Assay: immunoSEQ multiplex PCR; the TCRdb copy retains only in-frame clones and omits some. The data show about 120,000 clones, with over 75% seen just once and 3% to 5% held by the top ten. This clone showed up just once. Unmatched junction bases numbered 2, after V lost 2 bases and J lost 1 base. The CDR3 is made up of 14 amino acids. In germline, CDR1 is KGHSH, CDR2 LQKENI. This clonotype originated in a man aged 60 to 69 with acute or convalescent COVID-19. The chain employs TRBV18 and TRBJ2-7; 7 bases map to TRBD1. Source material: peripheral blood. The CDR3 region has the DNA TGTGCCAGCTCACCAGGGACAGATTCCTACGAGCAGTACTTC. Protein: CASSPGTDSYEQYF.